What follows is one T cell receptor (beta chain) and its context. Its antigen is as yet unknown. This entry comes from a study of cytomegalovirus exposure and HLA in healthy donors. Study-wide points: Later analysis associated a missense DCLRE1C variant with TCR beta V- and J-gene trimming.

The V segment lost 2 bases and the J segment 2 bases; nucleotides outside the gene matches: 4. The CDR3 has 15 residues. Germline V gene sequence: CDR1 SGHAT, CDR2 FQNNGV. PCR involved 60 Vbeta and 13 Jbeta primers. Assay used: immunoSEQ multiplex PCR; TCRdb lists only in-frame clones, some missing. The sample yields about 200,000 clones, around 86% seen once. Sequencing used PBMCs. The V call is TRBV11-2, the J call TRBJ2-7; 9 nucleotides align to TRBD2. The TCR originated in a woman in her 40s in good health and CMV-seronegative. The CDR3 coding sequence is TGTGCCAGCAGCTTATCGACTAGCGGAGCCTACGAGCAGTACTTC. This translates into CASSLSTSGAYEQYF.